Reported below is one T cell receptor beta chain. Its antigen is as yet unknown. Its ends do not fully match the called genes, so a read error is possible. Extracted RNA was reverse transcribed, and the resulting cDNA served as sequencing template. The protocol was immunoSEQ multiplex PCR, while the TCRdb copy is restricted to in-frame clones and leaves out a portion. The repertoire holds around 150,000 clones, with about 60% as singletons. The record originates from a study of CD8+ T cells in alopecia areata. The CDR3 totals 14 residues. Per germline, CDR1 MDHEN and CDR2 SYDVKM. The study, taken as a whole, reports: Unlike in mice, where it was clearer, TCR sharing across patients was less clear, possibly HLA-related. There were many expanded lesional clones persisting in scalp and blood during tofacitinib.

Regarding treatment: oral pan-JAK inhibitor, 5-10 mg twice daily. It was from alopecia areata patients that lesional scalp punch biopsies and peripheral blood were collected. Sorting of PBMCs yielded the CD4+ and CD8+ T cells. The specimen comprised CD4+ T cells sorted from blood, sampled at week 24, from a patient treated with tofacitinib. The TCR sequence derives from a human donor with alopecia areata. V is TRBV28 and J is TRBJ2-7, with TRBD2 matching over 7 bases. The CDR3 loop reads CASSLGGVVYGQYF. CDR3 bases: TGTGCCAGCTCCCTGGGAGGGGTCGTCTACGGGCAGTACTTC.